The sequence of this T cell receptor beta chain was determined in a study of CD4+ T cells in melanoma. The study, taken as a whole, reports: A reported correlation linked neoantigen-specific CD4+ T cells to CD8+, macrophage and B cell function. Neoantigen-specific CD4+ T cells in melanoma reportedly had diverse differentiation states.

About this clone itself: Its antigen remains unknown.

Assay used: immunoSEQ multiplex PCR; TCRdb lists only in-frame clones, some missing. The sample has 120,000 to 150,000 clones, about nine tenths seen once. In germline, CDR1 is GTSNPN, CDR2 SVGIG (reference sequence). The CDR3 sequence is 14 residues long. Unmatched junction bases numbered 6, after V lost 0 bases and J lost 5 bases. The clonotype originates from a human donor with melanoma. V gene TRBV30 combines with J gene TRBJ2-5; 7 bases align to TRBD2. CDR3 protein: CAWSVSGVLETQYF. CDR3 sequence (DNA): TGTGCCTGGAGTGTAAGCGGGGTGTTGGAGACCCAGTACTTC.